This TCR beta chain is drawn from a study of T cells expressing NK-cell markers. Background on the study: Repertoire data for TCR beta were derived from sorted T cells (CD3+CD56+NKG2C+, CD3+CD56+NKG2C- and CD3+CD56-NKG2C+). Study-level results: Whether expanded NKG2C+ T cell clones were HCMV specific stayed uncertain.

Generation of TCR beta cDNA was performed by 5'RACE template switching incorporating UMIs. TCRdb reprocessed the 5' RACE reads and reports one entry per CDR3 protein, with no DNA. In all, the sample yields about 460,000 distinct CDR3 sequences. Germline-derived CDR1 and CDR2 are SNHLY and FYNNEI. The CDR3 runs to 14 residues. Remarks on this clonotype: Its target is unknown.

The chain links TRBV2 to TRBJ2-1; TCRdb designates TRBD1, a call that cannot be tested without DNA. Source material: blood T cells: a sorted CD56 or NKG2C T cell subset, CD4+ or CD8+ T cells, or bulk PBMC T cells (not recorded which). The TCR comes from a woman aged 45-59 years in good health. CDR3 region: CASGDRATLNEQFF.